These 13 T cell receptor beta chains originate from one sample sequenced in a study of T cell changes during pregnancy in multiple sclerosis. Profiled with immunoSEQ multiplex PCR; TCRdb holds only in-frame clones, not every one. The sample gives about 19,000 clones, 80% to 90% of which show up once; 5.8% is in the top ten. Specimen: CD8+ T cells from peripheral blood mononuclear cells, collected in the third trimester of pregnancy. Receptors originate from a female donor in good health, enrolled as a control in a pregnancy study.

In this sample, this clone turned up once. The CDR3: CASSQERGPYEQYF. CDR3 sequence (DNA): TGCGCCAGCAGCCAAGAAAGGGGTCCCTACGAGCAGTACTTC. The chain joins TRBV4-3 to TRBJ2-7; D might be TRBD1 (5 bases). Trimming took off 0 bases at V and 2 bases at J, with 8 bases between the two ends. The germline CDR1 and CDR2 sequences are LGHNA and YSLEER. The CDR3 is 14 residues long.

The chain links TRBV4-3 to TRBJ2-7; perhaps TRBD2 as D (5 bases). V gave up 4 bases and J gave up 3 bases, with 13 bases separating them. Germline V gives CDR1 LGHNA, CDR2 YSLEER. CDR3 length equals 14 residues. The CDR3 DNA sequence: TGCGCCAGCAGCCCAGGCGGTGGAGGCTACGAGCAGTACTTC. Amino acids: CASSPGGGGYEQYF.

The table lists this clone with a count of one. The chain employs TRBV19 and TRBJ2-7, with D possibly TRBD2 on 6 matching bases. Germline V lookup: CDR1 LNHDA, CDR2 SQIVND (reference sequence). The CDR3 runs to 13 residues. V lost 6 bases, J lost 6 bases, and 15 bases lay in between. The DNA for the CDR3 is TGTGCCAGTAGCCAGACTAGTCACGGCGAGCAGTACTTC. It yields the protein CASSQTSHGEQYF.

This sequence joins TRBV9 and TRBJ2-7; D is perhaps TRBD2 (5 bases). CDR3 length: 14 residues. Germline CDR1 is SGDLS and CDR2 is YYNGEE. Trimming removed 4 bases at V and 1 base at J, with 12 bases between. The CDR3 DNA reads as TGTGCCAGCAGCCCAGCCCGGGGTTCCTACGAGCAGTACTTC. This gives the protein CASSPARGSYEQYF.

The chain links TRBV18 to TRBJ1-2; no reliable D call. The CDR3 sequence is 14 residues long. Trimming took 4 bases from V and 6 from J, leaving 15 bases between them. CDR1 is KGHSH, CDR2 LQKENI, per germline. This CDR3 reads CASSHPAGADGYTF. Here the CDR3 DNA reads TGTGCCAGCTCACATCCGGCAGGCGCCGATGGCTACACCTTC.

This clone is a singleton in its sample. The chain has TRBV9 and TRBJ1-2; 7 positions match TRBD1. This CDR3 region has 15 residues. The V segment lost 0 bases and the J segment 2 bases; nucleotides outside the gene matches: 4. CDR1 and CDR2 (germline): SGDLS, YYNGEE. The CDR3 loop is CASSVAGTANYGYTF. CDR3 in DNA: TGTGCCAGCAGCGTAGCGGGGACAGCGAACTATGGCTACACCTTC. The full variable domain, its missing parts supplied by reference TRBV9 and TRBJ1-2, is DSGVTQTPKHLITATGQRVTLRCSPRSGDLSVYWYQQSLDQGLQFLIQYYNGEERAKGNILERFSAQQFPDLHSELNLSSLELGDSALYFCASSVAGTANYGYTFGSGTRLTVV.

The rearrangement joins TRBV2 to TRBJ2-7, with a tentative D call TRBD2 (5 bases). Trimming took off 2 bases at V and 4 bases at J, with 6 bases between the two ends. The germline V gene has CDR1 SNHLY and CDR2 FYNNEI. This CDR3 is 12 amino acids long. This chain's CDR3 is CASSEWEYEQYF. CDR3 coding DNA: TGTGCCAGCAGTGAATGGGAGTACGAGCAGTACTTC.

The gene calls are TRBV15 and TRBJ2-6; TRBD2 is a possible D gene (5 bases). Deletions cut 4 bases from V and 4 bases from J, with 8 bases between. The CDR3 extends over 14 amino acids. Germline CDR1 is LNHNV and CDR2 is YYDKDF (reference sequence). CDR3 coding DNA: TGTGCCACCAGCACGGGGTCCGGGGCCAACGTCCTGACTTTC. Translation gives CATSTGSGANVLTF. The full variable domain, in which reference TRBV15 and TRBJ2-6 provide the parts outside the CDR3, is DAMVIQNPRYQVTQFGKPVTLSCSQTLNHNVMYWYQQKSSQAPKLLFHYYDKDFNNEADTPDNFQSRRPNTSFCFLDIRSPGLGDTAMYLCATSTGSGANVLTFGAGSRLTVL.

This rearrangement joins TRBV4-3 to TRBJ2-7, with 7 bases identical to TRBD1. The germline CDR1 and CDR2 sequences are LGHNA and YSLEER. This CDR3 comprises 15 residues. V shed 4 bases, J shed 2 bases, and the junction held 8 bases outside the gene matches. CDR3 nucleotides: TGCGCCAGCAGCCCAATTCGACAGGGAGCCTACGAGCAGTACTTC. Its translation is CASSPIRQGAYEQYF.

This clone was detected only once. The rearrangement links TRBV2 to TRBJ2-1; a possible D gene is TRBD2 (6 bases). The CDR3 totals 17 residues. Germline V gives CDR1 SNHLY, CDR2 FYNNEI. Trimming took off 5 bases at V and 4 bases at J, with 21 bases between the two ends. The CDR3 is CASSLPGEKKGYNEQFF. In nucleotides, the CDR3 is TGTGCCAGCAGTCTCCCGGGAGAAAAAAAGGGGTACAATGAGCAGTTCTTC.

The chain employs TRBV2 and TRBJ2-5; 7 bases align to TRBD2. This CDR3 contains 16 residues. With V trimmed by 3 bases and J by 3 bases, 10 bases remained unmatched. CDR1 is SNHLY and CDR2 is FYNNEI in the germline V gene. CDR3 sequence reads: CASSEGYGLAEETQYF. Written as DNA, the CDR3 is TGTGCCAGCAGTGAGGGTTATGGGCTAGCGGAAGAGACCCAGTACTTC.

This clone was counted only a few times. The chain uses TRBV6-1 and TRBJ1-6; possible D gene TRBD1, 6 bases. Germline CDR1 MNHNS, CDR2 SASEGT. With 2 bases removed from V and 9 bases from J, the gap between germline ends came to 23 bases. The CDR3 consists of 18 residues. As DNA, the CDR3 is TGTGCCAGCAGTGAATTTGTTGAGGTGACAGGCAGTAGTTCACCCCTCCACTTT. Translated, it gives CASSEFVEVTGSSSPLHF.

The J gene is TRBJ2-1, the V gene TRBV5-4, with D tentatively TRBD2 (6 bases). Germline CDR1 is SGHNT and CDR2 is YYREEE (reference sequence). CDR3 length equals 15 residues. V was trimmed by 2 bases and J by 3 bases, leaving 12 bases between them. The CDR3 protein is CASSFRGGVYNEQFF. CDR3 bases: TGTGCCAGCAGCTTTAGGGGCGGGGTCTACAATGAGCAGTTCTTC.